These 27 T cell receptor beta chains originate from one sample sequenced in a study of T cell responses to AZD1222 COVID-19 vaccine. TCRdb keeps only in-frame clones here, not all; method: immunoSEQ multiplex PCR. The sample shows 85,000 to 120,000 clones, roughly 91% of them seen only once. Sequencing used peripheral blood, obtained 28 days after the second AZD1222 dose. The origin of the receptors is an adult who received the AZD1222 COVID-19 vaccine.

In nucleotides, the CDR3 is TGTGCCAGCAGCACTTCAGGCGTCTCTAATGAAAAACTGTTTTTT. This gives the protein CASSTSGVSNEKLFF. The V gene is TRBV9, the J gene TRBJ1-4; no clear D. Germline CDR1 reads SGDLS; CDR2 reads YYNGEE. Trimming removed 4 bases from V and 3 bases from J, with 13 bases in between. This CDR3 spans 15 amino acids.

The chain recombines TRBV9 with TRBJ1-5; D gene unclear. The V end was cut by 4 bases, the J end by 6 bases, with 14 bases between. The CDR3 is made up of 14 amino acids. The V gene's germline CDR1 is SGDLS and CDR2 YYNGEE. CDR3 bases: TGTGCCAGCAGCTCCGTGCCGGGAGTTCAGCCCCAGCATTTT. As protein: CASSSVPGVQPQHF.

V is TRBV18 and J is TRBJ2-7; D might be TRBD2 (6 bases). CDR3 length: 15 residues. V was cut by 2 bases and J by 2 bases, with 13 bases left in between. The V gene's germline CDR1 is KGHSH and CDR2 LQKENI. For the CDR3, the DNA is TGTGCCAGCTCACCAGGGGGGTCCGACACCTACGAGCAGTACTTC. Protein: CASSPGGSDTYEQYF.

The chain combines TRBV7-8 with TRBJ2-7, with 11 bases aligning to TRBD1. Germline V lookup: CDR1 SGHVS, CDR2 FQNEAQ. This CDR3 contains 15 residues. V was clipped by 3 bases and J by 4 bases; unmatched bases: 5. Here the CDR3 DNA reads TGTGCCAGCAGCTTCCGGGACAGGGGGACTTACGAGCAGTACTTC. It encodes CASSFRDRGTYEQYF.

The chain has TRBV6-5 and TRBJ1-2; 9 bases agree with TRBD1. V lost 4 bases, J lost 7 bases, and 10 bases stayed unmatched. Germline V gene data show CDR1 as MNHEY and CDR2 as SVGAGI. This CDR3 is 15 amino acids long. In DNA form, the CDR3 reads TGTGCCAGCAGTTCTGGGACACAGGGGGCGCTTGGCTACACCTTC. This translates into CASSSGTQGALGYTF.

The genes are TRBV7-6 and TRBJ2-1, with TRBD2 identical over 10 bases. The CDR3 totals 16 residues. The V gene end was trimmed by 1 base and the J gene end by 9 bases; junction bases not matched to a gene: 9. The germline CDR1 and CDR2 sequences are SGHVS and FNYEAQ. The CDR3 bases are TGTGCCAGCAGCTTAGAAACCCTAGCGGGGGCTAGTGAGCAGTTCTTC. Amino acid sequence: CASSLETLAGASEQFF.

The chain links TRBV7-9 to TRBJ2-3, with a possible D match to TRBD1 (6 bases). V gave up 3 bases and J gave up 4 bases, with 11 bases separating them. The CDR3 is 14 amino acids. In germline, CDR1 is SEHNR, CDR2 FQNEAQ (reference sequence). The CDR3 reads CASSFGQGSDTQYF. The CDR3 DNA reads as TGTGCCAGCAGCTTCGGCCAGGGGTCAGATACGCAGTATTTT.

This chain connects TRBV5-1 to TRBJ2-1, with D possibly matching TRBD1 (5 bases). Germline V lookup: CDR1 SGHRS, CDR2 YFSETQ. The V and J ends lost 0 bases and 15 bases respectively, with 16 bases between them. This CDR3 has 13 residues. This CDR3 is CASSLAPGQGPFF. As DNA, the CDR3 is TGCGCCAGCAGCTTGGCCCCGGGTCAGGGTCCGTTCTTC. Complete variable domain (other parts from reference TRBV5-1 and TRBJ2-1): KAGVTQTPRYLIKTRGQQVTLSCSPISGHRSVSWYQQTPGQGLQFLFEYFSETQRNKGNFPGRFSGRQFSNSRSEMNVSTLELGDSALYLCASSLAPGQGPFFGPGTRLTVL.

The chain uses TRBV11-2 and TRBJ2-2; unclear D gene. From germline, CDR1 is SGHAT and CDR2 FQNNGV. The CDR3 contains 12 residues. V shed 1 base and J shed 6 bases, with 3 bases lying between them. CDR3: CASSLGSGELFF. Written as DNA, the CDR3 is TGTGCCAGCAGCTTAGGTTCCGGGGAGCTGTTTTTT.

J is TRBJ1-2 and V is TRBV11-2; D perhaps matches TRBD1 (6 bases). Trimming stripped 5 bases from V and 8 bases from J, with 21 bases between. Germline V gene data show CDR1 as SGHAT and CDR2 as FQNNGV. The CDR3 consists of 15 residues. This chain's CDR3 is CASSNFVPGGGGYTF. CDR3 in DNA: TGTGCCAGCAGCAATTTCGTCCCGGGGGGCGGCGGCTACACCTTC.

The chain has TRBV6-2 or TRBV6-3 and TRBJ2-1; 7 bases are shared with TRBD1. The V gene end was trimmed by 5 bases and the J gene end by 2 bases; junction bases not matched to a gene: 6. The germline CDR1 and CDR2 sequences are MNHEY and SVGEGT. The CDR3 is 15 amino acids. In nucleotides, the CDR3 is TGTGCCAGCAGTCTGACAGGGCAACCCTACAATGAGCAGTTCTTC. Amino acids: CASSLTGQPYNEQFF.

In DNA form, the CDR3 reads TGTGCCAGCAGCCAAGGACGGGGTGCGAACACCGGGGAGCTGTTTTTT. Protein product: CASSQGRGANTGELFF. The rearrangement links TRBV4-2 to TRBJ2-2, with D maybe TRBD2 (5 bases). Trimming removed 1 base at V and 0 bases at J, with 9 bases between. Germline V gene data show CDR1 as LGHNA and CDR2 as YNFKEQ. The CDR3 is made up of 16 amino acids.

The V gene is TRBV5-1, the J gene TRBJ1-2, with D possibly matching TRBD1 (5 bases). This CDR3 comprises 14 residues. Germline values: CDR1 SGHRS, CDR2 YFSETQ. V was trimmed by 2 bases and J by 7 bases, leaving 15 bases between them. The CDR3 DNA sequence: TGCGCCAGCAGCTTTCAGCAGGGAGAAGCTGGCTACACCTTC. Translated, it gives CASSFQQGEAGYTF.

The chain couples TRBV11-2 to TRBJ1-1; D not resolved. The CDR3 consists of 14 residues. Germline CDR1 is SGHAT and CDR2 is FQNNGV. V was shortened by 0 bases and J by 4 bases, with 9 bases between the two germline ends. CDR3 region: CASSLDWVITEAFF. Written as DNA, the CDR3 is TGTGCCAGCAGCTTAGATTGGGTTATCACTGAAGCTTTCTTT.

V usage is TRBV5-1 and J usage is TRBJ2-7; D gene ambiguous. The CDR3 consists of 13 residues. Trimming removed 3 bases from V and 2 bases from J, with 9 bases in between. Germline lookup yields CDR1 SGHRS and CDR2 YFSETQ. CDR3 in amino acids: CASSSTDAYEQYF. The DNA for the CDR3 is TGCGCCAGCAGCTCTACGGACGCCTACGAGCAGTACTTC.

This rearrangement joins TRBV18 to TRBJ1-3; D unresolved. CDR1 KGHSH and CDR2 LQKENI come from the germline V gene. The CDR3 spans 13 residues. The V gene lost 0 bases and the J gene lost 5 bases, with 5 bases spanning the gap. The CDR3 here is CASSPPGRNTIYF. The CDR3 DNA sequence: TGTGCCAGCTCACCACCAGGTCGAAACACCATATATTTT.

The count of this clone is one. V usage is TRBV29-1 and J usage is TRBJ1-1; D is uncertain. CDR3 length equals 13 residues. Germline CDR1 reads SQVTM; CDR2 reads ANQGSEA. The ends were cut back, 4 bases at V and 5 bases at J, with 14 bases in the middle. The CDR3 here is CSVVLGSETEAFF. CDR3 sequence (DNA): TGCAGCGTTGTATTGGGGTCGGAGACTGAAGCTTTCTTT.

The CDR3 reads CASSIDRGQNYGYTF. In nucleotides, the CDR3 is TGTGCCAGTAGTATAGATCGAGGACAGAACTATGGCTACACCTTC. The rearrangement uses TRBV19 and TRBJ1-2; maybe TRBD1 (6 bases). Between the trimmed V and J ends, which lost 0 bases and 2 bases, there was a span of 10 bases. Germline V lookup: CDR1 LNHDA, CDR2 SQIVND (reference sequence). The CDR3 runs 15 residues.

V is TRBV30 and J is TRBJ2-3; TRBD1 aligns across 7 bases. The CDR3 extends over 15 amino acids. Germline values: CDR1 GTSNPN, CDR2 SVGIG (reference sequence). V lost 4 bases and J lost 8; bases outside the gene matches: 15. The CDR3 reads CAWTLRDSFTSTQYF. The CDR3 nucleotides read TGTGCCTGGACCCTCCGGGACAGCTTCACTTCTACGCAGTATTTT.

This clone appeared a single time. The chain recombines TRBV24-1 with TRBJ2-5, with 10 bases lining up with TRBD2. Trimming at V came to 4 bases and at J to 1 base, leaving 5 bases not matched to a gene. The length of the CDR3 is 16 residues. Germline V gives CDR1 KGHDR, CDR2 SFDVKD. The CDR3 region is CATSDPKRGGQETQYF. The CDR3 DNA reads TGTGCCACCAGTGACCCGAAGCGGGGGGGCCAAGAGACCCAGTACTTC.

The chain is built from TRBV5-1 and TRBJ2-7; 8 bases agree with TRBD1. There are 14 residues in the CDR3. Germline trimming cut 0 bases from V and 2 bases from J; bases unmatched to any gene: 1. Germline V gene sequence: CDR1 SGHRS, CDR2 YFSETQ. This CDR3 is CASSLEQGAYEQYF. CDR3 DNA: TGCGCCAGCAGCTTGGAACAGGGGGCCTACGAGCAGTACTTC. Full variable domain (remainder filled in from reference TRBV5-1 and TRBJ2-7): KAGVTQTPRYLIKTRGQQVTLSCSPISGHRSVSWYQQTPGQGLQFLFEYFSETQRNKGNFPGRFSGRQFSNSRSEMNVSTLELGDSALYLCASSLEQGAYEQYFGPGTRLTVT.

The chain recombines TRBV6-5 with TRBJ1-2; maybe TRBD1 (5 bases). The V end was cut by 2 bases, the J end by 2 bases, with 6 bases between. The CDR3 is 13 amino acids. In germline, CDR1 is MNHEY, CDR2 SVGAGI. CDR3 nucleotide sequence: TGTGCCAGCAGTTACGACAGCAACTATGGCTACACCTTC. Translated, it gives CASSYDSNYGYTF.

The chain links TRBV3-1 (or the pseudogene TRBV3-2) to TRBJ2-7, with D perhaps TRBD2 (5 bases). This CDR3 region has 14 residues. V lost 0 bases and J 6 bases, leaving 12 bases between the germline ends. Germline V gene sequence: CDR1 LGHDT, CDR2 YNNKEL (reference sequence). The CDR3 loop reads CASSQEGGFGEQYF. DNA for the CDR3: TGTGCCAGCAGCCAAGAGGGCGGGTTCGGCGAGCAGTACTTC.

V usage is TRBV7-2 and J usage is TRBJ2-3; no reliable D call. The CDR3 totals 11 residues. Germline values: CDR1 SGHTA, CDR2 FQGNSA. Trimming stripped 1 base from V and 8 bases from J, with 4 bases between. The chain's CDR3 is CASSLVGTQYF. CDR3 nucleotide sequence: TGTGCCAGCAGCTTAGTCGGTACGCAGTATTTT.

V and J are TRBV20-1 and TRBJ2-5; a weak D match, TRBD1 (6 bases). The CDR3 is 11 residues long. The V gene lost 3 bases and the J gene lost 5 bases, with 7 bases spanning the gap. CDR1 and CDR2 from the germline V gene are DFQATT and SNEGSKA (reference sequence). CDR3 nucleotides: TGCAGTGCTAGGCAGGGGGAGACCCAGTACTTC. Translated, it gives CSARQGETQYF.

This clone appeared once. The rearrangement uses TRBV7-2 and TRBJ2-7; 7 nucleotides agree with TRBD1. Per the germline V gene, CDR1 is SGHTA and CDR2 is FQGNSA. The CDR3 has 13 residues. The ends lost 5 bases at V and 2 bases at J; junction bases unmatched: 3. In DNA, the CDR3 is TGTGCCAGCAGCAGGACAGGAGCCTACGAGCAGTACTTC. Protein: CASSRTGAYEQYF.

This clone was observed a few times. V usage is TRBV3-1 (or the pseudogene TRBV3-2) and J usage is TRBJ1-5, with a possible D match to TRBD1 (6 bases). CDR1 is LGHDT, CDR2 YNNKEL, per germline (reference sequence). The CDR3 totals 17 residues. Deletions cut 1 base from V and 5 bases from J, with 18 bases between. DNA for the CDR3: TGTGCCAGCAGCCAAGGACCACCGACAGGATTGCATCAGCCCCAGCATTTT. It translates to CASSQGPPTGLHQPQHF.